These 3 T cell receptor beta chains originate from one sample sequenced in a study of CD8+ T cells in alopecia areata. RNA, once extracted, was reverse transcribed into cDNA for use as the sequencing template. Sequenced by immunoSEQ multiplex PCR; TCRdb stores in-frame clones only, minus some. This table has 200,000 to 250,000 clones, less than 65% appearing once. Regarding treatment: oral pan-JAK inhibitor, 5-10 mg twice daily. The sample was CD4+ T cells sorted from blood, taken at week 4, from a patient treated with tofacitinib. The origin of the receptors is a human donor with alopecia areata.

This clone was found a few times. This chain joins TRBV29-1 and TRBJ2-1; D may match TRBD1 or TRBD2 (6 bases each). The CDR3 totals 12 residues. V lost 1 base and J lost 10, with 11 bases in between. CDR1 and CDR2 from the germline V gene are SQVTM and ANQGSEA. The CDR3 bases are TGCAGCGTTGAAGTTGGGGGGCTGGAGCAGTTCTTC. Amino acid sequence: CSVEVGGLEQFF.

The V gene is TRBV5-6, the J gene TRBJ2-7; TRBD1 is a possible D gene (6 bases). The CDR3 is 13 residues long. Germline V lookup: CDR1 SGHDT, CDR2 YYEEEE. V dropped 4 bases and J dropped 5 bases, with 13 bases sitting between them. The CDR3 region is CASSPPDRNEQYF. CDR3 nucleotides: TGTGCCAGCAGCCCCCCTGACAGGAACGAGCAGTACTTC.

The V call is TRBV30, the J call TRBJ1-1; possible D gene TRBD1, 5 bases. Germline loops: CDR1 GTSNPN, CDR2 SVGIG (reference sequence). This CDR3 contains 16 residues. V was pared by 1 base and J by 0 bases, with 15 bases between. This CDR3 is CAWSGKGARMNTEAFF. The CDR3 nucleotides are TGTGCCTGGAGTGGTAAAGGGGCGCGGATGAACACTGAAGCTTTCTTT.